One and the same sample provided the 5 T cell receptor beta chains below, sequenced in a study of radiotherapy plus CTLA-4 blockade in lung cancer. Sequencing used immunoSEQ multiplex PCR; TCRdb keeps in-frame clones, though not all of them. The sample lists about 60,000 clones, over 65% seen once, with 3.5% to 4% in the top ten. The sample in question was peripheral blood, obtained from a patient treated with radiotherapy plus ipilimumab. The receptors here all came from a human donor with non-small cell lung cancer who had a partial response to radiotherapy plus ipilimumab.

This clone was detected only a few times. This chain links TRBV5-1 with TRBJ2-1; the D gene is possibly TRBD2 (7 bases). Trimming left V 0 bases short and J 4 bases short, with 11 bases between. The CDR3 sequence is 15 residues long. Germline-derived CDR1 and CDR2 are SGHRS and YFSETQ. CDR3 protein: CASSLVGGPYNEQFF. Written as DNA, the CDR3 is TGCGCCAGCAGCTTGGTGGGGGGGCCGTACAATGAGCAGTTCTTC.

Only a few counts were recorded for this clone. The rearrangement uses TRBV5-4 and TRBJ2-7; TRBD1 agrees at 10 bases. V shed 4 bases and J 4 bases; nucleotides not matched to a gene: 5. The CDR3 is 14 residues long. The germline V gene has CDR1 SGHNT and CDR2 YYREEE (reference sequence). CDR3 sequence (DNA): TGTGCCAGCAGCGCGACAGGGGGCGCGTACGAGCAGTACTTC. This translates into CASSATGGAYEQYF. The variable domain in full, completed from reference TRBV5-4 and TRBJ2-7, reads ETGVTQSPTHLIKTRGQQVTLRCSSQSGHNTVSWYQQALGQGPQFIFQYYREEENGRGNFPPRFSGLQFPNYSSELNVNALELDDSALYLCASSATGGAYEQYFGPGTRLTVT.

There are a few counts of this clone. V gene TRBV7-3 combines with J gene TRBJ2-2; the D gene is possibly TRBD2 (6 bases). The germline V gene has CDR1 SGHTA and CDR2 FQGTGA. V was pared by 2 bases and J by 4 bases, with 11 bases between. This CDR3 has 15 residues. The CDR3 DNA sequence: TGTGCCAGCAGCTTAGGGAAGGGAGGCACCGGGGAGCTGTTTTTT. Its protein is CASSLGKGGTGELFF.

Only a few counts were recorded for this clone. This chain uses TRBV6-5 with TRBJ1-5; D remains ambiguous. CDR1 and CDR2 (germline): MNHEY, SVGAGI. CDR3 length: 14 amino acids. Trimming pared 6 bases from V and 7 bases from J, leaving 16 bases between. This CDR3 is CASSLGGGGQPQHF. The CDR3 coding sequence is TGTGCCAGCAGCCTCGGAGGAGGAGGGCAGCCCCAGCATTTT.

V usage is TRBV5-4 and J usage is TRBJ2-7; D is ambiguous. The CDR3 runs to 13 residues. V was shortened by 6 bases and J by 1 base, with 11 bases between the two germline ends. CDR1 SGHNT and CDR2 YYREEE come from the germline V gene (reference sequence). CDR3 sequence reads: CASKSTGSYEQYF. CDR3 nucleotides: TGTGCCAGCAAGTCGACGGGTTCCTACGAGCAGTACTTC.